This TCR beta chain was recovered during a study of T cells in Graves' hyperthyroidism and ophthalmopathy. Researchers amplified the TCR beta CDR3 regions from RNA transcripts. HTBI primers drove first-round RT-PCR of the TCR CDR3. TCRdb passed the multiplex PCR reads through MiXCR, listing each CDR3 protein once. This sample has 490,000 or so distinct CDR3 sequences, with roughly 23% found just once. Study-wide findings and caveats: Prediction of ophthalmopathy progression came a median roughly 6.4 months pre-onset. From stable hyperthyroidism, ophthalmopathy was separated by a 13 V-J model.

This clonotype occurred a few times. Its antigen is not identified. The CDR3 is 15 amino acids. From germline, CDR1 is SGHKS and CDR2 YYEKEE (reference sequence). The V and J ends lost 3 bases and 0 bases respectively, with 9 bases between them. This sequence joins TRBV5-5 and TRBJ1-4; D unclear. Sequenced sample: blood. This clonotype was sampled from a woman aged 70 to 79 with Graves' ophthalmopathy. The CDR3 here is CASSWWLTTNEKLFF. The CDR3 DNA follows: TGTGCCAGCAGCTGGTGGTTGACAACTAATGAAAAACTGTTTTTT.